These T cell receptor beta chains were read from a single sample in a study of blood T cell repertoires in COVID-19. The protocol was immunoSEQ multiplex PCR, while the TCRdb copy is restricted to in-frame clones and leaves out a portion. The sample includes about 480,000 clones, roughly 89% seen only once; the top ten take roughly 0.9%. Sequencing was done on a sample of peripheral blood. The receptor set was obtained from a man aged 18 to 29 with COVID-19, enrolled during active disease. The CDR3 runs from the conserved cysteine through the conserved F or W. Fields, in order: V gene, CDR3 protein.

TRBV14 CATRRGGTGELFF
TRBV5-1 CASARTSFYEQYF
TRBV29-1 CSVYRDSYTGELFF
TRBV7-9 CASSRVRGATEAFF
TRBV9 CASSDLARGDYNEQFF
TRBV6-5 CASSYGGSSYNEQFF
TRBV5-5 CASSDQGFEKLFF
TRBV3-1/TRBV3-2 CASSQVIPGQGGEQYF
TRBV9 CASSEGVMNTEAFF
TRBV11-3 CASSLLASTDTQYF
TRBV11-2 CASSFDSSNQPQHF
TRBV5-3 CARRNDRDSNQPQHF
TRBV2 CASRFGSRGRSEQYF
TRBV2 CASRGRRFTGELFF
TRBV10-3 CAISRLTSDYGYTF
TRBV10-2 CASREGANTEAFF
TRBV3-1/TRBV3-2 CASSPRRGISTDTQYF
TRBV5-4 CASSSRYQTGGYEQYF
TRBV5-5 CASSAPGQTYGYTF
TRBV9 CASSVFAQGPDTQYF
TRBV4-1 CASSPTGGSTEAFF
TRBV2 CASSEGGQGNQPQHF
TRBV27 CASSLSLGTDTQYF
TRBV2 CASSEEGIGNQPQHF
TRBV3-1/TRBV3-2 CASSQDGTGGISPLHF
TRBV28 CASSLPGLEGTEAFF
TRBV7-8 CASSRGGAFSNEQFF
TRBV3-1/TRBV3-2 CASSQERAWGETQYF
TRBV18 CASSPRQGFDEQYF
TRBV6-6 CASRDDRFEGNQPQHF
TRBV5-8 CASSLVLGPQYF
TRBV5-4 CASSHWTGGSIYTGELFF
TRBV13 CASSGRTSVAKNIQYF
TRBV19 CASSMNGRAYEQYF
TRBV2 CASTDGGSYNEQFF
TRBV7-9 CASSPGFLEQYF
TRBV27 CASSLLYRGSSYEQYF
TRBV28 CASSLGGTYEQYF
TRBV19 CASSARAHSYNEQFF
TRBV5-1 CASSHLVLADSYEQYF
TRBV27 CASSLSAGQETQYF
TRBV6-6 CASSARDTTGELFF
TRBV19 CASSIDLFREGYTF
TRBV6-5 CASSSLADNSYEQYF
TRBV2 CASSEAGTSGGSYNEQFF
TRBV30 CAWGTEQETQYF
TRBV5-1 CASSSGDSSYNEQFF
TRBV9 CASSASTSGPFF
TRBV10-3 CAISNGLATSETQYF
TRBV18 CASSSSGTSGGKYNEQFF